These 32 T cell receptor beta chains were sequenced from one sample in a study of Graves' ophthalmopathy and Graves' hyperthyroidism. From RNA, the CDR3 regions of TCR beta chains were amplified and sequenced. Investigators did first-round RT-PCR with HTBI primers, then second-round multiplex PCR. One entry per CDR3 protein, called by TCRdb with MiXCR from the multiplex PCR reads. This repertoire shows hundreds of thousands of distinct CDR3 sequences, under 50% found once; its top ten account for 3% to 3.5%. Material for sequencing was peripheral blood. The receptors were gathered from an adult man with Graves' ophthalmopathy.

In regard to this clonotype: The conserved phenylalanine or tryptophan is not found at the CDR3 terminus, so this likely reflects a read error. The chain couples TRBV4-1 to TRBJ2-7; 8 bases align to TRBD1. V was pared by 5 bases and J by 5 bases, with 11 bases of the junction left unmatched. Germline V gene sequence: CDR1 MGHRA, CDR2 YSYEKL. The CDR3 has 15 residues. The CDR3 DNA is TGCGCCAGCAGCGCGGTCGGCAGGGGGCGCAACGAGCAGTACCTC. Amino acids: CASSAVGRGRNEQYL.

This clonotype occurred many times. This chain joins TRBV9 and TRBJ2-7; D unclear. Germline V gene data show CDR1 as SGDLS and CDR2 as YYNGEE. Trimming left V 0 bases short and J 2 bases short, with 12 bases between. The CDR3 has 15 amino acids. CDR3 sequence: CASSVGGGDTYEQYF. CDR3 DNA: TGTGCCAGCAGCGTAGGAGGCGGAGACACCTACGAGCAGTACTTC.

This clonotype was seen a few times. The gene calls are TRBV25-1 and TRBJ2-3, with 8 bases identical to TRBD2. Germline-derived CDR1 and CDR2 are MGHDK and SYGVNS. V lost 4 bases, J lost 1 base, and 7 bases stayed unmatched. The CDR3 contains 16 residues. The CDR3 DNA sequence: TGTGCCAGCAGTGTGCAGCGGGAGAGAGGCACAGATACGCAGTATTTT. As protein: CASSVQRERGTDTQYF.

The chain couples TRBV25-1 to TRBJ2-1; D ambiguous. The V and J ends lost 5 bases and 4 bases respectively, with 12 bases between them. Germline V CDR1 and CDR2: MGHDK, SYGVNS. This CDR3 spans 14 amino acids. The CDR3 is CASSRPTVYNEQFF. DNA for the CDR3: TGTGCCAGCAGTAGGCCAACAGTATACAATGAGCAGTTCTTC.

There are many counts of this clonotype. The V and J genes are TRBV5-1 and TRBJ1-2, with D possibly TRBD1 on 5 matching bases. Trimming shortened V by 1 base and J by 5 bases, and 12 bases separated the two germline ends. CDR3 length: 14 residues. From germline, CDR1 is SGHRS and CDR2 YFSETQ. For the CDR3, the DNA is TGCGCCAGCAGCTTGTCGGGGGATAAGTATGGCTACACCTTC. Protein product: CASSLSGDKYGYTF.

CDR3 DNA sequence: TGCAGCGTTCGCGGGGGACAGGGAAGCCACGAGCAGTACTTC. Translating it yields CSVRGGQGSHEQYF. The chain joins TRBV29-1 to TRBJ2-7, with 9 bases fitting TRBD1. The CDR3 spans 14 residues. From germline, CDR1 is SQVTM and CDR2 ANQGSEA. The V gene end was trimmed by 5 bases and the J gene end by 5 bases; junction bases not matched to a gene: 10.

J is TRBJ1-1 and V is TRBV25-1; a weak D match, TRBD1 (5 bases). The germline V gene encodes CDR1 MGHDK and CDR2 SYGVNS. V was shortened by 1 base and J by 0 bases, with 15 bases between the two germline ends. This CDR3 has 17 amino acids. The CDR3 protein is CASSELSATDMNTEAFF. In nucleotides, the CDR3 is TGTGCCAGCAGTGAATTGTCCGCGACAGACATGAACACTGAAGCTTTCTTT.

The chain carries TRBV11-2 and TRBJ2-2; tentatively, D is TRBD2 (6 bases). V was shortened by 2 bases and J by 6 bases, with 16 bases between the two germline ends. Germline-derived CDR1 and CDR2 are SGHAT and FQNNGV. This CDR3 comprises 16 residues. CDR3: CASSLFRLGGAGELFF. CDR3 DNA: TGTGCCAGCAGCTTATTCAGACTAGGCGGGGCCGGGGAGCTGTTTTTT.

This clonotype occurred a few times. The chain employs TRBV20-1 and TRBJ2-5, with a tentative D call TRBD1 (6 bases). The germline CDR1 and CDR2 sequences are DFQATT and SNEGSKA (reference sequence). The V end lost 0 bases, the J end lost 2 bases, and 16 bases lay between the germline ends. This CDR3 has 16 amino acids. The CDR3 DNA reads as TGCAGTGCTAGAGATCGGCTAACAAGGGGGCAAGAGACCCAGTACTTC. Translating gives CSARDRLTRGQETQYF.

V usage is TRBV25-1 and J usage is TRBJ1-6; D unresolved. The germline V gene encodes CDR1 MGHDK and CDR2 SYGVNS. Trimming cost V 5 bases and J 2 bases, with 13 bases left between them. This CDR3 region has 16 residues. The CDR3 DNA sequence: TGTGCCAGCAGTTACTCTCCGAACCCCTATAATTCACCCCTCCACTTT. Its protein is CASSYSPNPYNSPLHF.

Concerning this clonotype: Given a much more abundant clone one base away, this may be a read error. CDR3 coding DNA: TGTGCCACCAGTGACCCATGGACAGCCCATCAGCCCCAGCATTTT. It yields the protein CATSDPWTAHQPQHF. The chain links TRBV25-1 to TRBJ1-5; D is perhaps TRBD1 (6 bases). The CDR3 is 15 amino acids. CDR1 is MGHDK and CDR2 is SYGVNS in the germline V gene.

This clonotype was counted many times. The chain uses TRBV27 and TRBJ2-5, with D possibly called TRBD1 or TRBD2 (5 bases each). The V gene's germline CDR1 is MNHEY and CDR2 SMNVEV (reference sequence). V was clipped by 4 bases and J by 5 bases, with 20 bases between them. This CDR3 has 16 amino acids. Here the CDR3 reads CASSSLSWDVKETQYF. CDR3 nucleotide sequence: TGTGCCAGCAGTTCCCTTAGCTGGGACGTAAAGGAGACCCAGTACTTC.

In this sample, this clonotype turned up many times. V is TRBV10-3 and J is TRBJ1-2; D is unresolved. V dropped 10 bases and J dropped 7 bases, with 16 bases sitting between them. The germline CDR1 and CDR2 sequences are ENHRY and SYGVKD. The CDR3 covers 12 residues. In DNA, the CDR3 is TGTGCCAGCGGAGCCGGGATAAGTGGCTACACCTTC. Its protein is CASGAGISGYTF.

This clonotype was detected ten times or more. The V and J genes are TRBV5-1 and TRBJ1-4; 8 nucleotides align to TRBD1. The J segment lost 8 bases and the V segment lost 5 bases, leaving 11 bases of the junction unmatched. This CDR3 is built from 15 residues. CDR1 SGHRS and CDR2 YFSETQ come from the germline V gene. CDR3 sequence: CASSPHGQGPEKLFF. The DNA for the CDR3 is TGCGCCAGCAGTCCGCACGGACAGGGCCCCGAAAAACTGTTTTTT. The full variable domain, its missing parts supplied by reference TRBV5-1 and TRBJ1-4, is KAGVTQTPRYLIKTRGQQVTLSCSPISGHRSVSWYQQTPGQGLQFLFEYFSETQRNKGNFPGRFSGRQFSNSRSEMNVSTLELGDSALYLCASSPHGQGPEKLFFGSGTQLSVL.

The chain recombines TRBV24-1 with TRBJ2-1; no reliable D call. This CDR3 has 13 residues. Looked up from germline, CDR1 is KGHDR and CDR2 is SFDVKD. The V gene lost 1 base and the J gene lost 7 bases, with 7 bases spanning the gap. CDR3 DNA: TGTGCCACCAGTGATTTCATAGGGAATGAGCAGTTCTTC. Amino acid sequence: CATSDFIGNEQFF.

This clonotype was seen a handful of times. The V gene is TRBV6-6, the J gene TRBJ1-2; D uncertain. V shed 0 bases and J shed 4 bases, with 12 bases lying between them. CDR1 is MNHNY and CDR2 is SVGAGI in the germline V gene (reference sequence). The CDR3 sequence is 15 residues long. The CDR3 protein is CASSYSILGGYGYTF. CDR3 in DNA: TGTGCCAGCAGTTACTCGATTTTAGGTGGCTATGGCTACACCTTC.

J is TRBJ2-2 and V is TRBV9; D is tentatively TRBD1 or TRBD2 (5 bases each). Per germline, CDR1 SGDLS and CDR2 YYNGEE. Trimming shortened V by 3 bases and J by 6 bases, and 21 bases separated the two germline ends. There are 17 residues in the CDR3. The CDR3 sequence is CASSGGRFPNTAGELFF. For the CDR3, the DNA is TGTGCCAGCAGCGGGGGACGGTTTCCGAACACCGCCGGGGAGCTGTTTTTT.

This clonotype was detected many times. The V call is TRBV7-2, the J call TRBJ1-2; D is perhaps TRBD1 (5 bases). V lost 1 base and J 7 bases, leaving 22 bases between the germline ends. The germline V gene encodes CDR1 SGHTA and CDR2 FQGNSA. The CDR3 is 17 amino acids. DNA of the CDR3: TGTGCCAGCAGCTTAGGGGAGCCGGGGGTCGTTTCCAGTGGCTACACCTTC. Translating gives CASSLGEPGVVSSGYTF.

This clonotype is a singleton in its sample. V usage is TRBV10-3 and J usage is TRBJ1-1, with D possibly TRBD1 on 6 matching bases. Germline V lookup: CDR1 ENHRY, CDR2 SYGVKD. The CDR3 length is 14 residues. The V end lost 2 bases, the J end lost 1 base, and 8 bases lay between the germline ends. CDR3 nucleotide sequence: TGTGCCATCAGTGAGGGACAGACGAACACTGAAGCTTTCTTT. This translates into CAISEGQTNTEAFF.

To note about this clonotype: This clone may be a read error of a much larger clone one base away. Without the conserved terminal phenylalanine or tryptophan, this CDR3 likely stems from a read error. CDR3 protein: CASSEVSGSTHEQYL. The CDR3 nucleotides read TGTGCCAGCAGTGAAGTCAGCGGGAGTACCCACGAGCAGTACCTC. The gene calls are TRBV6-1 and TRBJ2-7; TRBD2 matches at 8 bases. The CDR3 loop spans 15 amino acids. Germline V lookup: CDR1 MNHNS, CDR2 SASEGT. Trimming took 1 base from V and 5 from J; bases not matched to a gene: 7.

This clonotype was seen many times. The chain employs TRBV4-1 and TRBJ2-7, with 7 bases matching TRBD1. J was trimmed by 5 bases and V by 1 base; bases with no gene match: 5. The CDR3 sequence is 14 residues long. Germline-derived CDR1 and CDR2 are MGHRA and YSYEKL. Here the CDR3 DNA reads TGCGCCAGCAGCCAAGGAATAGGGGGCCACGAGCAGTACTTC. Its translation is CASSQGIGGHEQYF.

This clonotype occurred many times. CDR3 DNA sequence: TGTGCCAGCAGCGGCCGGGACAGTAACACTGAAGCTTTCTTT. Protein: CASSGRDSNTEAFF. The chain has TRBV9 and TRBJ1-1; 7 bases align to TRBD1. V shed 3 bases, J shed 2 bases, and the junction held 4 bases outside the gene matches. Germline CDR1 and CDR2: SGDLS and YYNGEE. The CDR3 contains 14 residues.

The CDR3: CASSPRGRGGRGEQYF. The CDR3 DNA reads TGTGCCAGCAGCCCGAGGGGGCGCGGGGGTCGTGGCGAGCAGTACTTC. The chain joins TRBV7-2 to TRBJ2-7; D is possibly TRBD1 or TRBD2 (7 bases each). Germline V gene data show CDR1 as SGHTA and CDR2 as FQGNSA. V shed 5 bases and J shed 6 bases, with 23 bases lying between them. The CDR3 runs to 16 residues.

The table lists this clonotype with many counts. The chain has TRBV24-1 and TRBJ1-3; the D is unclear. Germline V gene lookup returns CDR1 KGHDR and CDR2 SFDVKD. The CDR3 contains 15 residues. V was trimmed by 5 bases and J by 2 bases, leaving 12 bases between them. CDR3 sequence (DNA): TGTGCCACCAGTGTGAACCGTCGAACTGGAAACACCATATATTTT. This gives the protein CATSVNRRTGNTIYF.

This chain joins TRBV5-8 and TRBJ2-5, with a weak D call TRBD1 (6 bases). Germline-derived CDR1 and CDR2 are SGHTS and YDEGEE. This CDR3 is 15 amino acids long. V lost 1 base and J lost 5, with 15 bases in between. The chain's CDR3 is CASSLPAGDMETQYF. The CDR3 region has the DNA TGTGCCAGCAGCTTGCCGGCAGGGGACATGGAGACCCAGTACTTC.

This clonotype showed up just once. The chain employs TRBV29-1 and TRBJ2-6; 9 bases are shared with TRBD2. The CDR3 sequence is 16 residues long. Germline CDR1 is SQVTM and CDR2 is ANQGSEA. The ends lost 4 bases at V and 12 bases at J; junction bases unmatched: 16. In nucleotides, the CDR3 is TGCAGCGTTGGAGTTTTGGCGGGAGGGGGAAACTTCGTCCTGACTTTC. As protein: CSVGVLAGGGNFVLTF.

This clonotype was seen many times. V is TRBV10-3 and J is TRBJ2-7; tentative D call: TRBD2 (6 bases). Germline V lookup: CDR1 ENHRY, CDR2 SYGVKD. This CDR3 is 14 amino acids long. V lost 10 bases, J lost 0 bases, and 16 bases lay in between. The DNA for the CDR3 is TGTGCCAGAGGGAACGGGAGTTGCTCCTACGAGCAGTACTTC. The encoded protein is CARGNGSCSYEQYF.

V gene TRBV5-6 combines with J gene TRBJ2-6; 7 positions match TRBD1. Germline V lookup: CDR1 SGHDT, CDR2 YYEEEE. V lost 0 bases to trimming and J lost 2 bases; unmatched junction nucleotides: 8. This CDR3 is 18 amino acids long. CDR3 bases: TGTGCCAGCAGCTTGGGATACAGGGGATTTACTGGGGCCAACGTCCTGACTTTC. It translates to CASSLGYRGFTGANVLTF.

In this sample, this clonotype turned up many times. The chain joins TRBV4-1 to TRBJ2-5; the match to TRBD2 covers 7 bases. The CDR3 sequence is 15 residues long. Losses at the gene ends were 3 bases for V and 4 bases for J; bases not matched to a gene: 8. The V gene's germline CDR1 is MGHRA and CDR2 YSYEKL. This chain's CDR3 is CASSHVYKRGETQYF. The CDR3 nucleotides read TGCGCCAGCAGCCACGTATACAAGCGGGGAGAGACCCAGTACTTC.

For this clonotype: A single base separates this from a much larger clone, so it may be a read error. This chain joins TRBV2 and TRBJ1-2, with 7 bases fitting TRBD1. Germline values: CDR1 SNHLY, CDR2 FYNNEI. This CDR3 is 15 amino acids long. Here the CDR3 DNA reads TGTACCAGCAGACTACAGGGGCGCGTTAACTATGGCTACACCTTC. This gives the protein CTSRLQGRVNYGYTF.

This clonotype has at least ten counts. This chain joins TRBV29-1 and TRBJ1-2; 10 nucleotides match TRBD1. The CDR3 has 16 residues. Trimming at V came to 5 bases and at J to 2 bases, leaving 11 bases not matched to a gene. Germline V gene lookup returns CDR1 SQVTM and CDR2 ANQGSEA. The CDR3: CSVRPGQGLANYGYTF. The CDR3 nucleotides read TGCAGCGTTCGACCGGGACAGGGGCTTGCCAACTATGGCTACACCTTC.

In its sample, this clonotype was seen many times. The V and J genes are TRBV7-9 and TRBJ1-3, with D hard to call. The CDR3 length is 11 residues. With 1 base removed from V and 8 bases from J, the gap between germline ends came to 3 bases. CDR1 is SEHNR, CDR2 FQNEAQ, per germline (reference sequence). CDR3 nucleotide sequence: TGTGCCAGCAGCTTAGGAGACACCATATATTTT. Amino acids: CASSLGDTIYF.